This passage covers 28 T cell receptor beta chains from one sample sequenced in a study of PD-1 blockade in classical Hodgkin lymphoma. Sample time point: cycle 4 day 1 (C4D1), after less than 7 weeks of nivolumab. All trial patients relapsed after autologous stem cell transplantation. TCRdb keeps only in-frame clones here, not all; method: immunoSEQ multiplex PCR. The sample carries some 100,000 clones, under 95% recorded once. The specimen comprised peripheral blood mononuclear cells (PBMCs), sampled before the fourth cycle of nivolumab. These receptors were collected from a human donor with classical Hodgkin lymphoma.

The CDR3 spells CASSDRGAGANVLTF. CDR3 nucleotide sequence: TGTGCCAGCAGTGACAGGGGAGCTGGGGCCAACGTCCTGACTTTC. The V and J genes are TRBV6-6 and TRBJ2-6; 8 positions match TRBD1. This CDR3 contains 15 residues. Germline loops: CDR1 MNHNY, CDR2 SVGAGI (reference sequence). J lost 2 bases, V lost 5 bases, and 2 bases had no gene match.

The chain recombines TRBV7-9 with TRBJ2-7; no definite D call. Trimming took 8 bases from V and 3 from J, leaving 8 bases between them. The CDR3 sequence is 11 residues long. Germline loops: CDR1 SEHNR, CDR2 FQNEAQ (reference sequence). The CDR3 protein is CASQISYEQYF. Written as DNA, the CDR3 is TGTGCCAGCCAAATTAGCTACGAGCAGTACTTC.

The chain couples TRBV5-1 to TRBJ2-5, with D possibly matching TRBD2 (6 bases). The ends were cut back, 0 bases at V and 5 bases at J, with 14 bases in the middle. The CDR3 has 15 amino acids. Germline V gene lookup returns CDR1 SGHRS and CDR2 YFSETQ. The CDR3 DNA sequence: TGCGCCAGCAGCTTGGATTTGGGACTGCAGGAGACCCAGTACTTC. Amino acid sequence: CASSLDLGLQETQYF.

The V gene is TRBV6-1, the J gene TRBJ1-2, with D possibly matching TRBD1 (6 bases). With 6 bases removed from V and 3 bases from J, the gap between germline ends came to 11 bases. CDR3 size: 13 residues. CDR1 MNHNS and CDR2 SASEGT come from the germline V gene. As DNA, the CDR3 is TGTGCCAGCAGAAAACAGGGACACTATGGCTACACCTTC. Amino acids: CASRKQGHYGYTF.

This clone was found once. The CDR3 bases are TGTGCCATCAGTGAGGACGGGAAGGGGGTTATCGTCTATGGCTACACCTTC. Translated, it gives CAISEDGKGVIVYGYTF. The chain joins TRBV10-3 to TRBJ1-2, with TRBD1 as a possible D gene (6 bases). CDR3 length: 17 amino acids. Germline loops: CDR1 ENHRY, CDR2 SYGVKD. V lost 2 bases to trimming and J lost 4 bases, with 20 bases between them.

The chain is built from TRBV5-6 and TRBJ2-7, with 11 bases identical to TRBD2. This CDR3 spans 17 amino acids. Per the germline V gene, CDR1 is SGHDT and CDR2 is YYEEEE. Trimming at V came to 1 base and at J to 2 bases, leaving 8 bases not matched to a gene. CDR3 bases: TGTGCCAGCAGCTTGCTTACTAGCGGGAGCTGGGCCTACGAGCAGTACTTC. Translating it yields CASSLLTSGSWAYEQYF.

This chain connects TRBV19 to TRBJ2-7; TRBD2 matches 7 bases. Unmatched junction bases numbered 5, after V lost 6 bases and J lost 3 bases. CDR3 size: 13 residues. From germline, CDR1 is LNHDA and CDR2 SQIVND (reference sequence). CDR3 DNA: TGTGCCAGTAGACCTAGCGGAGGCTACGAGCAGTACTTC. Its protein product is CASRPSGGYEQYF.

The table lists this clone with a few counts. V usage is TRBV9 and J usage is TRBJ1-5; 7 bases agree with TRBD1. Germline V gene data show CDR1 as SGDLS and CDR2 as YYNGEE. The CDR3 sequence is 17 residues long. The trim removed 0 bases at V and 0 bases at J, leaving 6 bases unmatched. CDR3 nucleotides: TGTGCCAGCAGCGTAGGGGGAGGGGGCTATAGCAATCAGCCCCAGCATTTT. This translates into CASSVGGGGYSNQPQHF.

The rearrangement links TRBV6-6 to TRBJ2-7; D is ambiguous. This CDR3 contains 12 residues. V lost 0 bases and J 3 bases, leaving 3 bases between the germline ends. CDR1 is MNHNY, CDR2 SVGAGI, per germline (reference sequence). This CDR3 is CASSYSSYEQYF. The CDR3 region has the DNA TGTGCCAGCAGTTACTCAAGCTACGAGCAGTACTTC.

The chain is built from TRBV19 and TRBJ2-2, with D perhaps TRBD2 (7 bases). Per the germline V gene, CDR1 is LNHDA and CDR2 is SQIVND (reference sequence). This CDR3 has 15 amino acids. With 7 bases removed from V and 7 bases from J, the gap between germline ends came to 19 bases. This chain's CDR3 is CASNPGQWEGGELFF. In DNA form, the CDR3 reads TGTGCCAGTAATCCGGGACAATGGGAGGGCGGGGAGCTGTTTTTT. Looking up the rest from reference TRBV19 and TRBJ2-2 gives the full variable domain: DGGITQSPKYLFRKEGQNVTLSCEQNLNHDAMYWYRQDPGQGLRLIYYSQIVNDFQKGDIAEGYSVSREKKESFPLTVTSAQKNPTAFYLCASNPGQWEGGELFFGEGSRLTVL.

J is TRBJ2-3 and V is TRBV7-8; 7 nucleotides agree with TRBD1. From germline, CDR1 is SGHVS and CDR2 FQNEAQ. The CDR3 loop spans 15 amino acids. V lost 1 base and J lost 2; bases outside the gene matches: 3. The CDR3 nucleotides read TGTGCCAGCAGCTTAGACAGGGGATCCACAGATACGCAGTATTTT. Protein: CASSLDRGSTDTQYF.

The chain uses TRBV2 and TRBJ1-5; D not resolved. The CDR3 has 17 residues. V lost 3 bases to trimming and J lost 0 bases, with 15 bases between them. Looked up from germline, CDR1 is SNHLY and CDR2 is FYNNEI. The CDR3 region is CASSDFVLGYSNQPQHF. The DNA of the CDR3 is TGTGCCAGCAGTGACTTCGTTTTGGGCTATAGCAATCAGCCCCAGCATTTT.

This sequence joins TRBV19 and TRBJ2-7; TRBD1 matches 10 bases. The junction had 5 bases not matched to a gene; V was cut back by 3 bases and J by 6 bases. Germline CDR1 LNHDA, CDR2 SQIVND (reference sequence). This CDR3 has 14 residues. CDR3 sequence: CASSIRQGAIEQYF. The CDR3 nucleotides are TGTGCCAGTAGTATCCGACAGGGGGCGATCGAGCAGTACTTC.

The chain recombines TRBV7-9 with TRBJ1-4, with D uncertain. Per the germline V gene, CDR1 is SEHNR and CDR2 is FQNEAQ (reference sequence). Between the trimmed V and J ends, which lost 5 bases and 5 bases, there was a span of 15 bases. The CDR3 consists of 15 residues. The CDR3 loop reads CASSPGELENEKLFF. DNA of the CDR3: TGTGCCAGCAGCCCCGGGGAACTAGAAAATGAAAAACTGTTTTTT.

This clone was counted a few times. The missing conserved phenylalanine or tryptophan at the end of this CDR3 makes a read error likely. It is unclear where the CDR3 begins or ends on the DNA, so no DNA is shown, and the CDR3 is as TCRdb lists it. The J gene is TRBJ2-7, the V gene TRBV11-3. The germline gives CDR1 SGHNT, CDR2 YENEEA. The length of the CDR3 is 9 amino acids, counting both ends. CDR3 in amino acids: CASSLAYRR.

The chain is built from TRBV15 and TRBJ1-1; unclear D gene. Germline assignment: CDR1 LNHNV and CDR2 YYDKDF (reference sequence). V lost 2 bases and J 3 bases, leaving 1 base between the germline ends. This CDR3 is 11 amino acids long. As DNA, the CDR3 is TGTGCCACCAGCAGACACACTGAAGCTTTCTTT. The encoded protein is CATSRHTEAFF.

J is TRBJ2-3 and V is TRBV30; the D gene is possibly TRBD1 (6 bases). Germline V gene sequence: CDR1 GTSNPN, CDR2 SVGIG (reference sequence). The CDR3 has 15 residues. V lost 4 bases and J lost 2, with 16 bases in between. The CDR3 DNA is TGTGCCTGGAACAAACGGGCAGGGGCCACAGATACGCAGTATTTT. Amino acids: CAWNKRAGATDTQYF.

V and J are TRBV27 and TRBJ2-3; D uncertain. Trimming took 5 bases from V and 2 from J, leaving 14 bases between them. This CDR3 region has 15 residues. The germline V gene has CDR1 MNHEY and CDR2 SMNVEV (reference sequence). As DNA, the CDR3 is TGTGCCAGCAGTCCCATCCAGCTCTTCACAGATACGCAGTATTTT. It encodes CASSPIQLFTDTQYF.

This chain joins TRBV6-5 and TRBJ2-7, with 11 bases identical to TRBD2. This CDR3 contains 13 residues. Germline loops: CDR1 MNHEY, CDR2 SVGAGI. With V trimmed by 10 bases and J by 2 bases, 4 bases remained unmatched. The CDR3 loop is CATTSGRAYEQYF. DNA for the CDR3: TGTGCCACCACTAGCGGGAGAGCCTACGAGCAGTACTTC.

This chain joins TRBV18 and TRBJ1-2, with TRBD1 matching 8 bases. This CDR3 spans 17 amino acids. V dropped 3 bases and J dropped 8; count of bases not matched to a gene: 17. Germline assignment: CDR1 KGHSH and CDR2 LQKENI. The CDR3: CASSPFVPTGDMQGYTF. CDR3 DNA: TGTGCCAGCTCACCGTTCGTCCCGACAGGGGATATGCAGGGCTACACCTTC. The full variable domain, completed using reference TRBV18 and TRBJ1-2, is NAGVMQNPRHLVRRRGQEARLRCSPMKGHSHVYWYRQLPEEGLKFMVYLQKENIIDESGMPKERFSAEFPKEGPSILRIQQVVRGDSAAYFCASSPFVPTGDMQGYTFGSGTRLTVV.

The chain employs TRBV14 and TRBJ2-1; D is ambiguous. Germline V CDR1 and CDR2: SGHDN, FVKESK. The CDR3 consists of 11 residues. The V gene lost 3 bases and the J gene lost 8 bases, with 5 bases spanning the gap. The CDR3 region is CASSHLDEQFF. The CDR3 bases are TGTGCCAGCAGCCATCTCGATGAGCAGTTCTTC.

The J gene is TRBJ2-1, the V gene TRBV27, with D perhaps TRBD2 (6 bases). Between the trimmed V and J ends, which lost 4 bases and 6 bases, there was a span of 16 bases. CDR3 length: 15 amino acids. CDR1 and CDR2 from the germline V gene are MNHEY and SMNVEV (reference sequence). CDR3 in DNA: TGTGCCAGCAGTTCAACTCCGGGACTCTTCAATGAGCAGTTCTTC. It codes for CASSSTPGLFNEQFF.

V gene TRBV28 combines with J gene TRBJ1-4; D gene ambiguous. The V end lost 4 bases, the J end lost 0 bases, and 9 bases lay between the germline ends. In germline, CDR1 is MDHEN, CDR2 SYDVKM. The CDR3 has 15 amino acids. The CDR3 DNA sequence: TGTGCCAGCAGTTCCCCCCGAACAACTAATGAAAAACTGTTTTTT. The encoded protein is CASSSPRTTNEKLFF.

As to this clone: Additional DNA sequences in this sample encode the identical CDR3. The rearrangement joins TRBV20-1 to TRBJ2-5, with D uncertain. V lost 4 bases to trimming and J lost 1 base, with 1 base between them. Per germline, CDR1 DFQATT and CDR2 SNEGSKA (reference sequence). This CDR3 is built from 10 residues. The CDR3 bases are TGCAGTGCTACCCAAGAGACCCAGTACTTC. Translated, it gives CSATQETQYF.

V and J are TRBV10-3 and TRBJ2-7; D is possibly TRBD2 (6 bases). V lost 4 bases and J lost 0, with 13 bases in between. Germline V lookup: CDR1 ENHRY, CDR2 SYGVKD. CDR3 size: 15 residues. The CDR3 nucleotides read TGTGCCATCAGTGTGAGGAGGGAGAGCTCCTACGAGCAGTACTTC. It specifies CAISVRRESSYEQYF.

This clone was seen more than once but under ten times. The chain carries TRBV28 and TRBJ2-7; D not certain. Germline V gives CDR1 MDHEN, CDR2 SYDVKM. The length of the CDR3 is 13 residues. V lost 7 bases and J 3 bases, leaving 13 bases between the germline ends. This CDR3 is CASISDGVYEQYF. The CDR3 nucleotides are TGTGCCAGCATTTCGGACGGAGTCTACGAGCAGTACTTC. Drawing the rest from reference TRBV28 and TRBJ2-7, the complete variable domain is DVKVTQSSRYLVKRTGEKVFLECVQDMDHENMFWYRQDPGLGLRLIYFSYDVKMKEKGDIPEGYSVSREKKERFSLILESASTNQTSMYLCASISDGVYEQYFGPGTRLTVT.

This chain joins TRBV7-9 and TRBJ1-2; TRBD1 agrees at 8 bases. The ends lost 1 base at V and 6 bases at J; junction bases unmatched: 4. The CDR3 runs to 14 residues. Germline CDR1 reads SEHNR; CDR2 reads FQNEAQ (reference sequence). The CDR3 spells CASSLGGQADGYTF. DNA for the CDR3: TGTGCCAGCAGCTTAGGGGGACAGGCGGATGGCTACACCTTC.

The gene calls are TRBV19 and TRBJ1-2; D may be TRBD1 (6 bases). CDR3 size: 14 residues. Trimming cost V 6 bases and J 4 bases, with 15 bases left between them. Germline CDR1 and CDR2: LNHDA and SQIVND (reference sequence). The CDR3 nucleotides are TGTGCCAGTAGCCGACTGGACAGCCCCTATGGCTACACCTTC. This sequence encodes CASSRLDSPYGYTF.